This T cell receptor (beta chain) was sequenced for a study of OX40 agonist ivuxolimab in advanced cancers. Study background: It was ivuxolimab, an agonistic anti-OX40 (CD134) antibody, that patients were treated with.

This clone was seen only once. CDR3 length: 12 amino acids. V lost 2 bases to trimming and J lost 2 bases, with 1 base between them. The V gene's germline CDR1 is SGHRS and CDR2 YFSETQ. Sequencing used immunoSEQ multiplex PCR; TCRdb keeps in-frame clones, though not all of them. The sample carries fewer than 100,000 clones, around 88% recorded once. The sample consisted of CD4+ or CD8+ T cells sorted from blood, taken in a trial of the OX40 agonist ivuxolimab. The TCR comes from an adult with an advanced solid tumor such as melanoma, head and neck, liver or kidney cancer. V is TRBV5-1 and J is TRBJ2-2; D call uncertain. The CDR3 coding sequence is TGCGCCAGCAGCTTCAACACCGGGGAGCTGTTTTTT. Translating gives CASSFNTGELFF.